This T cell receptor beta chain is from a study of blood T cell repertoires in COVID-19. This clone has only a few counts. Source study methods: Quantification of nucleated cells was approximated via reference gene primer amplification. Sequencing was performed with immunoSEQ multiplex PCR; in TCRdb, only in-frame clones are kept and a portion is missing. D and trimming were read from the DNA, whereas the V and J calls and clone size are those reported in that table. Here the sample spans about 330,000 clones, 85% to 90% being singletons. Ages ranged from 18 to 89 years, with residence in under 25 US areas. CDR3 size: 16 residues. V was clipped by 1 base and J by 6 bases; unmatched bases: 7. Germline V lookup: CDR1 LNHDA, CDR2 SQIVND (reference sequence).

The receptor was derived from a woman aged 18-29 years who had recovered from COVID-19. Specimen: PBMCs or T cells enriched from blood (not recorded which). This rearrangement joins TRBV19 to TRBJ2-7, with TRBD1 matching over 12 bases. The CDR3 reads CASSIVPGQGAGEQYF. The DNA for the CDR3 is TGTGCCAGTAGTATAGTTCCGGGACAGGGGGCTGGCGAGCAGTACTTC. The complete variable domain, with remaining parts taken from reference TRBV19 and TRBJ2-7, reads DGGITQSPKYLFRKEGQNVTLSCEQNLNHDAMYWYRQDPGQGLRLIYYSQIVNDFQKGDIAEGYSVSREKKESFPLTVTSAQKNPTAFYLCASSIVPGQGAGEQYFGPGTRLTVT.